A selection of T cell receptor beta chains follows, all from one sample in a study of blood T cells in healthy people across ages. TCRdb re-called the 5' RACE reads through MiXCR, storing one row per CDR3 protein. Of 700,000 to 950,000 distinct CDR3 sequences listed, about 62% are singletons. The sequenced sample consisted of blood. The receptors were sampled from a man aged 30 to 45 in good health. CDR3s include the opening cysteine and the closing phenylalanine or tryptophan. D genes are given only for firm matches. A clone size is listed for some rows: how often the clone was seen (once, few, many), or a class if it is expanded.

clone size: NA
J gene: TRBJ2-3
D gene: NA
V gene: TRBV15
CDR3 DNA: TGTGCCACCAGCAGAGATAGGGGCGGAAACGCAGATACGCAGTATTTT
CDR3 protein: CATSRDRGGNADTQYF

clone size: NA
J gene: TRBJ2-7
D gene: NA
V gene: TRBV30
CDR3 DNA: TGTGCCTGGGGGGAGAAAGAGCAGTACTTC
CDR3 protein: CAWGEKEQYF

clone size: NA
J gene: TRBJ2-3
D gene: NA
V gene: TRBV6-5
CDR3 DNA: TGTGCCAGCAGTTTCCGAGCATATAGCGGAGGAGGCACAGATACGCAGTATTTT
CDR3 protein: CASSFRAYSGGGTDTQYF

clone size: NA
J gene: TRBJ2-2
D gene: NA
V gene: TRBV20-1
CDR3 DNA: TGCAGTGCTCGTTGGGCGAACACCGGGGAGCTGTTTTTT
CDR3 protein: CSARWANTGELFF

clone size: NA
J gene: TRBJ2-7
D gene: NA
V gene: TRBV20-1
CDR3 DNA: TGCAGTGCTAGAGATACGAGACTGGAAACCTACGAGCAGTACTTC
CDR3 protein: CSARDTRLETYEQYF

clone size: few
J gene: TRBJ2-3
D gene: NA
V gene: TRBV6-2/TRBV6-3
CDR3 DNA: TGTGCCAGCAAATCGTTTGGGGATACGCAGTATTTT
CDR3 protein: CASKSFGDTQYF

clone size: NA
J gene: TRBJ1-4
D gene: TRBD1
V gene: TRBV7-2
CDR3 DNA: TGTGCCAGCAGCCCACAGGGGAGTGAAAAACTGTTTTTT
CDR3 protein: CASSPQGSEKLFF

clone size: NA
J gene: TRBJ2-5
D gene: TRBD2
V gene: TRBV4-3
CDR3 DNA: TGCGCCAGCAGCCACCTTCTAAGGGAGCCGCGGGAGCAGTACTTC
CDR3 protein: CASSHLLREPREQYF

clone size: NA
J gene: TRBJ1-2
D gene: TRBD1
V gene: TRBV20-1
CDR3 DNA: TGCAGTGCTACTTATTACTACAGGGGACACTATGGCTACACCTTC
CDR3 protein: CSATYYYRGHYGYTF

clone size: NA
J gene: TRBJ1-2
D gene: NA
V gene: TRBV4-1
CDR3 DNA: TGCGCCAGCACCCCAATGGGGGGCCACCTCGGCTACACCTTC
CDR3 protein: CASTPMGGHLGYTF

clone size: NA
J gene: TRBJ2-1
D gene: TRBD2
V gene: TRBV24-1
CDR3 DNA: TGTGCCACGGGGGGAATAGCGGGGAGTGAGCAGTTCTTC
CDR3 protein: CATGGIAGSEQFF

clone size: NA
J gene: TRBJ1-4
D gene: TRBD1
V gene: TRBV29-1
CDR3 DNA: TGCAGCGTGCTTGAGACAGGGAACGAAAAACTGTTTTTT
CDR3 protein: CSVLETGNEKLFF

clone size: NA
J gene: TRBJ2-3
D gene: NA
V gene: TRBV6-1
CDR3 DNA: TGTGCCACCAAGTTTGGGCGAGATACGCAGTATTTT
CDR3 protein: CATKFGRDTQYF

clone size: few
J gene: TRBJ2-1
D gene: NA
V gene: TRBV25-1
CDR3 DNA: TGTGCCAGCACCCGGGGCCAGCTCGCGGAGCAGTTCTTC
CDR3 protein: CASTRGQLAEQFF

clone size: NA
J gene: TRBJ2-5
D gene: TRBD1
V gene: TRBV9
CDR3 DNA: TGTGCCAGCAGCGAGGGACAGGTTCAAGAGACCCAGTACTTC
CDR3 protein: CASSEGQVQETQYF

clone size: NA
J gene: TRBJ1-2
D gene: NA
V gene: TRBV12-3/TRBV12-4
CDR3 DNA: TGTGCCAGCAGTTTATCGGTGACTCCTCTCTATGGCTACACCTTC
CDR3 protein: CASSLSVTPLYGYTF

clone size: NA
J gene: TRBJ2-4
D gene: NA
V gene: TRBV29-1
CDR3 DNA: TGCAGCGTTGAAGGGACCAGCGGCTTAGCCAAAAACATTCAGTACTTC
CDR3 protein: CSVEGTSGLAKNIQYF

clone size: NA
J gene: TRBJ2-7
D gene: NA
V gene: TRBV7-2
CDR3 DNA: TGTGCCAGCAGCCTCCGCCCGCAGCCCGGGGGCGAGCAGTACTTC
CDR3 protein: CASSLRPQPGGEQYF

clone size: few
J gene: TRBJ1-1
D gene: NA
V gene: TRBV7-2
CDR3 DNA: TGTGCCAGCAGGAGAACAGAGAACACTGAAGCTTTCTTT
CDR3 protein: CASRRTENTEAFF

clone size: few
J gene: TRBJ2-7
D gene: NA
V gene: TRBV29-1
CDR3 DNA: TGCAGCGCGGCCCTGGCCTGGCAGGGGTCTCTCTTTTACGAGCAGTACTTC
CDR3 protein: CSAALAWQGSLFYEQYF

clone size: NA
J gene: TRBJ1-1
D gene: TRBD1
V gene: TRBV28
CDR3 DNA: TGTGCCAGCAGTCCTCCCGGGACAGGACTTTTCATGAACACTGAAGCTTTCTTT
CDR3 protein: CASSPPGTGLFMNTEAFF

clone size: NA
J gene: TRBJ2-1
D gene: NA
V gene: TRBV5-1
CDR3 DNA: TGCGCCAGCAGGCTAAGACTAGGAACTGTCGTCAGGTTCTTC
CDR3 protein: CASRLRLGTVVRFF

clone size: NA
J gene: TRBJ2-3
D gene: NA
V gene: TRBV7-2
CDR3 DNA: TGTGCCAGCAGCTTAGTGGCAGCGGCAGGGGATACGCAGTATTTT
CDR3 protein: CASSLVAAAGDTQYF

clone size: NA
J gene: TRBJ2-7
D gene: NA
V gene: TRBV20-1
CDR3 DNA: TGCAGTGCTCGCGAGGCGGTAGGCACCTACGAGCAGTACTTC
CDR3 protein: CSAREAVGTYEQYF

clone size: NA
J gene: TRBJ1-1
D gene: TRBD1
V gene: TRBV7-9
CDR3 DNA: TGTGCCAGCAGCTTAGTCGGGACAGGGGTGGGAACTGAAGCTTTCTTT
CDR3 protein: CASSLVGTGVGTEAFF

clone size: NA
J gene: TRBJ1-5
D gene: NA
V gene: TRBV28
CDR3 DNA: TGTGCCAGCAGTTCATCGGGGAATAGCAATCAGCCCCAGCATTTT
CDR3 protein: CASSSSGNSNQPQHF

clone size: NA
J gene: TRBJ1-1
D gene: NA
V gene: TRBV7-9
CDR3 DNA: TGTGCCAGCAGCTTATTATATGAAGGGGTACACTTGAACACTGAAGCTTTCTTT
CDR3 protein: CASSLLYEGVHLNTEAFF

clone size: NA
J gene: TRBJ2-1
D gene: TRBD2
V gene: TRBV7-3
CDR3 DNA: TGTGCCAGCAGCTTAGGATCAGGGACTAGCGGTCTCCCTGAGCAGTTCTTC
CDR3 protein: CASSLGSGTSGLPEQFF

clone size: NA
J gene: TRBJ2-5
D gene: NA
V gene: TRBV7-9
CDR3 DNA: TGTGCCAGCAGCTTGTGGTCAGCCCATCAAGAGACCCAGTACTTC
CDR3 protein: CASSLWSAHQETQYF

clone size: NA
J gene: TRBJ2-7
D gene: NA
V gene: TRBV5-6
CDR3 DNA: TGTGCCAGCAGCTTGGCTTCGACGAGTAGCTCCTACGAGCAGTACTTC
CDR3 protein: CASSLASTSSSYEQYF

clone size: NA
J gene: TRBJ2-7
D gene: TRBD1
V gene: TRBV5-6
CDR3 DNA: TGTGCCAGCAGCGGACAGGGAAATCGATACGAGCAGTACTTC
CDR3 protein: CASSGQGNRYEQYF

clone size: NA
J gene: TRBJ1-2
D gene: NA
V gene: TRBV9
CDR3 DNA: TGTGCCAGCAGCGTAGAAGGGGGAGCGGTTTATGGCTACACCTTC
CDR3 protein: CASSVEGGAVYGYTF

clone size: NA
J gene: TRBJ2-5
D gene: NA
V gene: TRBV29-1
CDR3 DNA: TGCAGCGTTGGGCAGGTCGGAGAGACCCAGTACTTC
CDR3 protein: CSVGQVGETQYF

clone size: NA
J gene: TRBJ2-7
D gene: NA
V gene: TRBV4-2
CDR3 DNA: TGTGCCAGCAGCCAAGTCCCCTGGAGAACTCCCTACAATGAGCAGTACTTC
CDR3 protein: CASSQVPWRTPYNEQYF

clone size: NA
J gene: TRBJ1-1
D gene: NA
V gene: TRBV4-2
CDR3 DNA: TGTGCCAGCAGCCAAGATGCCTCCCGATTGAACACTGAAGCTTTCTTT
CDR3 protein: CASSQDASRLNTEAFF

clone size: NA
J gene: TRBJ1-5
D gene: NA
V gene: TRBV11-3
CDR3 DNA: TGTGCCAGCAGCCCCTGTTTGATCGGACAGATCAATCAGCCCCAGCATTTT
CDR3 protein: CASSPCLIGQINQPQHF

clone size: NA
J gene: TRBJ2-1
D gene: NA
V gene: TRBV11-3
CDR3 DNA: TGTGCCAGCAACCTCATGGAAGCGTACAATGAGCAGTTCTTC
CDR3 protein: CASNLMEAYNEQFF

clone size: NA
J gene: TRBJ2-2
D gene: NA
V gene: TRBV20-1
CDR3 DNA: TGCAGTGCTAAGGGGGGGCATTCGAACACCGGGGAGCTGTTTTTT
CDR3 protein: CSAKGGHSNTGELFF

clone size: NA
J gene: TRBJ2-7
D gene: TRBD2
V gene: TRBV7-3
CDR3 DNA: TGTGCCAGCAGCCTAACGCCTAGCGGGAGCTCCTACGGGCAGTACTTC
CDR3 protein: CASSLTPSGSSYGQYF

clone size: NA
J gene: TRBJ1-1
D gene: NA
V gene: TRBV10-3
CDR3 DNA: TGTGCCATCAGGGGGGGGCCACTTGGGACTGAAGCTTTCTTT
CDR3 protein: CAIRGGPLGTEAFF

clone size: once
J gene: TRBJ2-3
D gene: NA
V gene: TRBV20-1
CDR3 DNA: TGCAGTGCCCGACCAGGAGATACGCAGTATTTT
CDR3 protein: CSARPGDTQYF

clone size: NA
J gene: TRBJ2-7
D gene: NA
V gene: TRBV29-1
CDR3 DNA: TGCAGCGTTGAATACCCCAAGGACAGCCAGTACTTC
CDR3 protein: CSVEYPKDSQYF

clone size: few
J gene: TRBJ2-1
D gene: NA
V gene: TRBV27
CDR3 DNA: TGTGCCAGCAGTTTAAGCCTAAACAATGAGCAGTTCTTC
CDR3 protein: CASSLSLNNEQFF

clone size: NA
J gene: TRBJ2-1
D gene: TRBD1
V gene: TRBV12-3/TRBV12-4
CDR3 DNA: TGTGCCAGCACCAATTCGGGACAGGGTCACAATGAGCAGTTCTTC
CDR3 protein: CASTNSGQGHNEQFF

clone size: NA
J gene: TRBJ2-7
D gene: NA
V gene: TRBV15
CDR3 DNA: TGTGCCACCAGCAGAGATCACAAAGACGTTACCTACGAGCAGTACTTC
CDR3 protein: CATSRDHKDVTYEQYF

clone size: NA
J gene: TRBJ2-7
D gene: TRBD2
V gene: TRBV20-1
CDR3 DNA: TGCAGTGCTAGAGGGGGAGGGGAGGGAACCCAGTACTTC
CDR3 protein: CSARGGGEGTQYF

clone size: NA
J gene: TRBJ2-7
D gene: NA
V gene: TRBV12-3/TRBV12-4
CDR3 DNA: TGTGCCAGCAGTTTAGGAACACCTCTCTACGAGCAGTACTTC
CDR3 protein: CASSLGTPLYEQYF

clone size: NA
J gene: TRBJ2-7
D gene: NA
V gene: TRBV6-2/TRBV6-3
CDR3 DNA: TGTGCCAGCAGTTACTCGGGGAAGTACAATGAGCAGTACTTC
CDR3 protein: CASSYSGKYNEQYF

clone size: NA
J gene: TRBJ2-1
D gene: TRBD2
V gene: TRBV20-1
CDR3 DNA: TGCAGTACGTCAGGAGCGGGAGGATACAATGAGCAGTTCTTC
CDR3 protein: CSTSGAGGYNEQFF

clone size: few
J gene: TRBJ2-1
D gene: TRBD2
V gene: TRBV6-2/TRBV6-3
CDR3 DNA: TGTGCCAGCGCAGGGGCCCCAGCGGGGGTCTCCTACAATGAGCAGTTCTTC
CDR3 protein: CASAGAPAGVSYNEQFF

clone size: NA
J gene: TRBJ2-2
D gene: NA
V gene: TRBV5-5
CDR3 DNA: TGTGCCAGCAGCACCCCTAATGGGCCCGGGGAGCTGTTTTTT
CDR3 protein: CASSTPNGPGELFF

clone size: few
J gene: TRBJ2-3
D gene: TRBD2
V gene: TRBV4-2
CDR3 DNA: TGTGCCAGCAGCCAACCTGGACTAGCGGGTGGAGATACGCAGTATTTT
CDR3 protein: CASSQPGLAGGDTQYF